This TCR beta chain came from a study of cytomegalovirus exposure and HLA in healthy donors. Study conclusions and caveats: Sequences of the TCR beta chain were said to predict the HLA-A and HLA-B alleles of most subjects accurately.

Germline values: CDR1 SGHRS, CDR2 YFSETQ. V shed 4 bases and J shed 3 bases, with 13 bases lying between them. The CDR3 has 14 residues. The PCR was carried out with 60 Vbeta primers and 13 Jbeta primers. Produced via immunoSEQ multiplex PCR; TCRdb's table is partial and in-frame only. The sample has around 48,000 clones. Notes on this clone: What it recognizes is unknown.

The genes are TRBV5-1 and TRBJ2-5; a possible D gene is TRBD2 (5 bases). The sequence came from a female donor in good health and CMV-seronegative. Specimen: PBMCs. Here the CDR3 DNA reads TGCGCCAGCAGCCCGAGTGTCGGGGAAGAGACCCAGTACTTC. Its translation is CASSPSVGEETQYF.